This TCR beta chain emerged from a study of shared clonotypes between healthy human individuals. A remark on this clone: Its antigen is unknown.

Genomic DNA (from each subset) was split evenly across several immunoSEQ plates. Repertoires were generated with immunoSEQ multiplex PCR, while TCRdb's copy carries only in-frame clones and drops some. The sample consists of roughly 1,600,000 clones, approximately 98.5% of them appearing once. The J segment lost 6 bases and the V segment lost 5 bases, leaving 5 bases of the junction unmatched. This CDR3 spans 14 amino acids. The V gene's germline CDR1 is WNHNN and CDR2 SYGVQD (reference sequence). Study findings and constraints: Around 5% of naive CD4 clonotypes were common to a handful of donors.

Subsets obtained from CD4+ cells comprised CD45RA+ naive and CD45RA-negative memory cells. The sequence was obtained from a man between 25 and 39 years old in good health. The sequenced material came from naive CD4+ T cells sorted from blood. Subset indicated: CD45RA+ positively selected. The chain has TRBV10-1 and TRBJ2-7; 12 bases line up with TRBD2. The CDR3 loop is CASSHLAGGGEQYF. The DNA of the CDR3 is TGCGCCAGCAGTCACCTAGCGGGAGGGGGCGAGCAGTACTTC.